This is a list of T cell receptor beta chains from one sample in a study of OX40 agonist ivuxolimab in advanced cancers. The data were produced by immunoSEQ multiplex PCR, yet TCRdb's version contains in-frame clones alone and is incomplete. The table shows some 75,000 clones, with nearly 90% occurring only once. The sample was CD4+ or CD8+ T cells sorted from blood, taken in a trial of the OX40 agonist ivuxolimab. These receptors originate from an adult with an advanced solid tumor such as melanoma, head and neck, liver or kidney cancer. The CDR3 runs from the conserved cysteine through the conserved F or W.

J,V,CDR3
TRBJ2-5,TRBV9,CASSASETQYF
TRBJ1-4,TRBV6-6,CASSYSQGSEKLFF
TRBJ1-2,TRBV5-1,CASSLELREFDGYTF
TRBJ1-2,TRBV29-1,CSVVAGYTYGYTF
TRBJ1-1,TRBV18,CASSPQSTEAFF
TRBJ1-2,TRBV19,CASRPGYYNYGYTF
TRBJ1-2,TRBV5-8,CASSRTGSGNYGYTF
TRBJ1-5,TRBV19,CASSMMDRGQPQHF
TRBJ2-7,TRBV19,CASSVRVGSDEQYF
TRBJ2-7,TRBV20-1,CSAESSYEQYF
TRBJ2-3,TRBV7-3,CASSSQPQQADTQYF
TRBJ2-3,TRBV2,CASSEALQTQYF